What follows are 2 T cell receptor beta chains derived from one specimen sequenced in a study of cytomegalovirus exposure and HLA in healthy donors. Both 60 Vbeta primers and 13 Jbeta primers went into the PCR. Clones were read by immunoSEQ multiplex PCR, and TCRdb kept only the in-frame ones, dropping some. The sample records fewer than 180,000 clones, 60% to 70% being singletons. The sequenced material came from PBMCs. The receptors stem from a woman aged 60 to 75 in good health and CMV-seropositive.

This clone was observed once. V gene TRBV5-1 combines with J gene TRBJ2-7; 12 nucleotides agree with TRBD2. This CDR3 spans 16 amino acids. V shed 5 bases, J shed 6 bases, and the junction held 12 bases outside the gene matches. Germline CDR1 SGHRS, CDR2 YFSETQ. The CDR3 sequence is CASRRTSGNGGAEQYF. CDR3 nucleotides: TGCGCCAGCAGGCGGACTAGCGGGAACGGAGGGGCCGAGCAGTACTTC.

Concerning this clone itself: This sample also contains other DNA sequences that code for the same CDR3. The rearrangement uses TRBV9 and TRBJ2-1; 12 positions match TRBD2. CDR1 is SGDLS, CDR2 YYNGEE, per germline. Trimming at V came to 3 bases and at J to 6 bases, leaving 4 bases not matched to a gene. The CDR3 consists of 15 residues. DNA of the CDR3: TGTGCCAGCAGCGCCACTAGCGGGAGGACCAATGAGCAGTTCTTC. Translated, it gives CASSATSGRTNEQFF.